This T cell receptor beta chain originates from a study of cytomegalovirus exposure and HLA in healthy donors. Study-level results: Across donors, sequencing depth was assumed by presence/absence analyses to be roughly uniform. Excluded: some indistinguishable V segments such as TRBV6-2 and TRBV6-3. Most subjects had HLA-A and HLA-B alleles reportedly predicted accurately by TCR beta sequences.

The germline V and J ends were trimmed by 0 bases and 2 bases, with 10 bases remaining between them. The germline gives CDR1 MNHEY, CDR2 SVGAGI. The CDR3 runs 15 residues. A remark on this clone: Its antigen is as yet unknown.

PCR amplification relied on 60 Vbeta primers (plus 13 Jbeta primers). TCRdb's table, derived via immunoSEQ multiplex PCR, lists solely in-frame clones and lacks some. This sample yields more than 200,000 clones, of which around 85% are seen a single time; 1% to 1.5% belongs to the top ten. The clonotype comes from a human donor in good health. Sequencing was carried out using PBMCs. The chain employs TRBV6-5 and TRBJ2-5; D ambiguous. Here the CDR3 reads CASSYSTAPQETQYF. Written as DNA, the CDR3 is TGTGCCAGCAGTTACTCGACTGCACCTCAAGAGACCCAGTACTTC.